This T cell receptor (beta chain) was documented in a study of human T cells and chemical hapten exposure. Overall study: Mostly female, the patients presented with alopecia areata, totalis or universalis. Whole-study results and caveats: TCRs exceeding 1 in 1000 frequency stayed unchanged with DPC sensitization. A positive correlation with patch test score was found for PT1 expanded TCR counts.

This sample's time point: pre-sensitization, week 0. Stated treatment: therapeutic diphenylcyclopropenone sensitization with weekly scalp DPC. This clonotype has a count of ten or more. Its antigen is currently unknown. Trimming took 2 bases from V and 6 from J, leaving 16 bases between them. The germline CDR1 and CDR2 sequences are ENHRY and SYGVKD. CDR3 length equals 16 residues. Using its own MiXCR run on the RACE reads, TCRdb lists one record per CDR3 protein. This table has around 350,000 distinct CDR3 sequences, around 5.5% appearing once. The source was whole blood, collected in connection with sensitization to the hapten diphenylcyclopropenone (DPC). The TCR originated in a young woman with alopecia areata. Some clones in this sample may be carry-over from other donors' samples. The chain recombines TRBV10-3 with TRBJ2-2, with a possible D match to TRBD2 (5 bases). CDR3 sequence (DNA): TGTGCCATCAGTGAGCCGGGTATCGGGGTATCCGGGGAGCTGTTTTTT. Protein: CAISEPGIGVSGELFF.